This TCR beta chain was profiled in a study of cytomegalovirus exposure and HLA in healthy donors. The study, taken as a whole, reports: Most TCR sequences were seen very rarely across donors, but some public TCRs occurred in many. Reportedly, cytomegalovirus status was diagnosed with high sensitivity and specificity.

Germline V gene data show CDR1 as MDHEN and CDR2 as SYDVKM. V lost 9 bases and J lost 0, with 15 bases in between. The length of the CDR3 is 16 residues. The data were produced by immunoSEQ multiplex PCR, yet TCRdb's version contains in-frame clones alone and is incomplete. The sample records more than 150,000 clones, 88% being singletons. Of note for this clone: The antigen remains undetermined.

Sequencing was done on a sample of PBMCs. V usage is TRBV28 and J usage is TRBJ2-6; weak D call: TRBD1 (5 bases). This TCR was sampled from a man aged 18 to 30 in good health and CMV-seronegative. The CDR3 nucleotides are TGTGCCAGTTCTCAGGGCCCGAGCTCTGGGGCCAACGTCCTGACTTTC. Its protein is CASSQGPSSGANVLTF.